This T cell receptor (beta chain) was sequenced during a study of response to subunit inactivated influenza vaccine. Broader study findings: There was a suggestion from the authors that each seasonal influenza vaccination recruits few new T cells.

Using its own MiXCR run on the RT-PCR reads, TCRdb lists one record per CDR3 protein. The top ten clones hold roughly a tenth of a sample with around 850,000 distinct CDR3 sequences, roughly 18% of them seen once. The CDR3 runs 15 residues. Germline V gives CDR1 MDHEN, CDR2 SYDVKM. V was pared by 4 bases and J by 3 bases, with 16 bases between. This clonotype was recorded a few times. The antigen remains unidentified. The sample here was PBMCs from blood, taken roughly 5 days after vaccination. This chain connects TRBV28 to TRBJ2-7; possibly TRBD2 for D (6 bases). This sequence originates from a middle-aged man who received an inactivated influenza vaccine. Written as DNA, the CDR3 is TGTGCCAGCAGTTCCTTGGGACTCTCTCGCTACGAGCAGTACTTC. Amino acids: CASSSLGLSRYEQYF. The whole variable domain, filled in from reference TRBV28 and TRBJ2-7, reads DVKVTQSSRYLVKRTGEKVFLECVQDMDHENMFWYRQDPGLGLRLIYFSYDVKMKEKGDIPEGYSVSREKKERFSLILESASTNQTSMYLCASSSLGLSRYEQYFGPGTRLTVT.